This T cell receptor (beta chain) was identified in a study of cytomegalovirus exposure and HLA in healthy donors. Study findings and constraints: The investigators catalogued 150 to 200 TCR beta chains as cytomegalovirus-associated.

PCR primers comprised 60 Vbeta and 13 Jbeta primers. The repertoire was sequenced with immunoSEQ multiplex PCR; TCRdb's copy has only in-frame clones and lacks some. The table includes roughly 100,000 clones, more than 65% detected once. This clone has just one count. What it binds is not known. Trimming cost V 3 bases and J 0 bases, with 5 bases left between them. Germline CDR1 SGHAT, CDR2 FQNNGV. This CDR3 is 13 amino acids long. Sample: PBMCs. The receptor was derived from a man aged 40-50 years in good health and CMV-seropositive. V gene TRBV11-2 combines with J gene TRBJ1-1, with D hard to call. In DNA, the CDR3 is TGTGCCAGCAGCTTGGCAGTGAACACTGAAGCTTTCTTT. This codes for CASSLAVNTEAFF.